This T cell receptor (beta chain) emerged from a study of blood T cell repertoires in COVID-19. Study-wide background: From the United States, Italy and Spain came samples of acute and convalescent COVID-19. The analysed material was cDNA or gDNA that came from T cells, B-cell-depleted T cells, or PBMCs.

In the authors' methods: Estimated nucleated cell counts came from reference gene primer amplification. Generated by immunoSEQ multiplex PCR, the TCRdb table keeps only in-frame clones and is missing some. V and J calls plus clone size are reproduced from that table; the DNA served to infer D and trimming. This sample carries about 200,000 clones, 90% to 95% of them seen once, and the ten largest clones take around 0.84%. CDR3 length: 20 amino acids. Sequencing was carried out using peripheral blood. The TCR was taken from a man in his fifties or sixties with COVID-19, enrolled during active disease. The chain joins TRBV21-1 to TRBJ2-3; the table's D call TRBD2 went unverified against the DNA. TRBV21-1 is recorded as a pseudogene. For the CDR3, the DNA is TGTGCCAGCAGCATCCGACGACTAGCGGGAGACCCGAAGGGGTCAGATACGCAGTATTTT. Translation: CASSIRRLAGDPKGSDTQYF.